This T cell receptor (beta chain) was captured by sequencing in a study of blood T cell repertoires in COVID-19. Whole-study context: Researchers got acute and convalescent COVID-19 samples from the United States, Italy and Spain.

V lost 6 bases, J lost 3 bases, and 2 bases stayed unmatched. CDR1 is MNHEY and CDR2 is SVGAGI in the germline V gene. This CDR3 has 13 residues. The Seattle patients, enrolled during active infection, were followed longitudinally. This clone was picked up one time. Using immunoSEQ multiplex PCR, the repertoire was profiled, and TCRdb retains in-frame clones only, with some absent. In the table there are approximately 460,000 clones, 85% to 90% of which are singletons. The chain is built from TRBV6-5 and TRBJ2-7; 10 bases are a match to TRBD2. The source is a man aged 18 to 29 with COVID-19, enrolled during active disease. The sequencing sample was made of peripheral blood. CDR3 loop: CASSGLAVYEQYF. The CDR3 bases are TGTGCCAGCAGCGGACTAGCGGTCTACGAGCAGTACTTC.